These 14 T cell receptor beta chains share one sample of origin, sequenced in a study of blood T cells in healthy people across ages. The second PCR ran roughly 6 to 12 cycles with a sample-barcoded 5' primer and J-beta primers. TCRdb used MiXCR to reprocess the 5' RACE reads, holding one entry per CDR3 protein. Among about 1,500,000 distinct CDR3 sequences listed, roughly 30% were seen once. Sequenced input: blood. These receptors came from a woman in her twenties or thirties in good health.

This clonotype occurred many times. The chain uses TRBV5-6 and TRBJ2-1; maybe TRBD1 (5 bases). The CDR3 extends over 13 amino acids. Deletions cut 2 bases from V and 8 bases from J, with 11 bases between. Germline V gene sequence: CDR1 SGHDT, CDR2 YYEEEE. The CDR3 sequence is CASSFRGPHEQFF. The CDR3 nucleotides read TGTGCCAGCAGCTTTAGGGGTCCCCATGAGCAGTTCTTC. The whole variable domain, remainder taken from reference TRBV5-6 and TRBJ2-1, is DAGVTQSPTHLIKTRGQQVTLRCSPKSGHDTVSWYQQALGQGPQFIFQYYEEEERQRGNFPDRFSGHQFPNYSSELNVNALLLGDSALYLCASSFRGPHEQFFGPGTRLTVL.

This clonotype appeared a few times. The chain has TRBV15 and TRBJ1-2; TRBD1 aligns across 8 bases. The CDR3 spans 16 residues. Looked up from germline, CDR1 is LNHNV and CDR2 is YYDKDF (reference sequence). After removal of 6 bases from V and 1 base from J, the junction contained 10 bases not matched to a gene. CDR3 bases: TGTGCCACCAGAGAATCAGGGGGCGGGAGTAACTATGGCTACACCTTC. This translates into CATRESGGGSNYGYTF.

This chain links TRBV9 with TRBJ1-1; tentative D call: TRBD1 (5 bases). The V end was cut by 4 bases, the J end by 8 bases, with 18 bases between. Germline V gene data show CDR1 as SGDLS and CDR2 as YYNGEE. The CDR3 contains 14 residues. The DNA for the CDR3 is TGTGCCAGCAGCCCCTGTGGGGCAGCCAGCGAAGCTTTCTTT. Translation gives CASSPCGAASEAFF.

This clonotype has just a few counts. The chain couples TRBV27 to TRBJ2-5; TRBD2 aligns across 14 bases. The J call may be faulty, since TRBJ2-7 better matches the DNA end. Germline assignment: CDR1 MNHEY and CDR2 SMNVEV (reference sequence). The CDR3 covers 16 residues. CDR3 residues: CASSSPLTSGRGEQYF. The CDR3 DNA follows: TGTGCCAGCAGTTCGCCCCTGACTAGCGGGAGGGGCGAGCAGTACTTC.

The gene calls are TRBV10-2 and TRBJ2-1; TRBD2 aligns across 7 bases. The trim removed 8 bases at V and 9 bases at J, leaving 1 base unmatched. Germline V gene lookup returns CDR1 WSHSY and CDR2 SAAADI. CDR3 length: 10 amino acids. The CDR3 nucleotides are TGCGCCAGCGGGGAGGGTGAGCAGTTCTTC. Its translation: CASGEGEQFF.

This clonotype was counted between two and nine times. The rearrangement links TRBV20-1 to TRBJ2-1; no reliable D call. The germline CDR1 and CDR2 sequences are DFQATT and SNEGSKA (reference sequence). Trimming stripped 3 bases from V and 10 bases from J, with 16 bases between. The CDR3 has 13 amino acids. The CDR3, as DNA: TGCAGTGCTAGGGCGGTTTCGGCTCGGGAGCAGTTCTTC. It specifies CSARAVSAREQFF.

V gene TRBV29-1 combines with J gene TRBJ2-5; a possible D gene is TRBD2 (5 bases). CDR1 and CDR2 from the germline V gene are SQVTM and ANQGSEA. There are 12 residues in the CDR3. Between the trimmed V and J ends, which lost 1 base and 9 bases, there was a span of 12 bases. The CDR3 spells CSVEVGGLAQYF. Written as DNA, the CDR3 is TGCAGCGTTGAAGTGGGTGGACTCGCCCAGTACTTC. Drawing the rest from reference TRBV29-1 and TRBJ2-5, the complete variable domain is SAVISQKPSRDICQRGTSLTIQCQVDSQVTMMFWYRQQPGQSLTLIATANQGSEATYESGFVIDKFPISRPNLTFSTLTVSNMSPEDSSIYLCSVEVGGLAQYFGPGTRLLVL.

CDR3 protein: CASSPPRGEQETQYF. CDR3 nucleotide sequence: TGTGCCAGCAGCCCGCCGCGGGGGGAACAAGAGACCCAGTACTTC. The chain uses TRBV7-9 and TRBJ2-5; 8 nucleotides agree with TRBD2. The CDR3 contains 15 residues. Unmatched junction bases numbered 7, after V lost 5 bases and J lost 2 bases. The germline CDR1 and CDR2 sequences are SEHNR and FQNEAQ (reference sequence).

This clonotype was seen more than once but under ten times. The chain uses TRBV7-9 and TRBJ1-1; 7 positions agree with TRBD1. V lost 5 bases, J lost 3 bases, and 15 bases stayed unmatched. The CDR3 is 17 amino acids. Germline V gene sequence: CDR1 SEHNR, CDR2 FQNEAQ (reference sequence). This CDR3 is CASSPRQGSAGDTEAFF. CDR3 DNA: TGTGCCAGCAGCCCCCGACAGGGATCGGCGGGAGACACTGAAGCTTTCTTT.

The CDR3 coding sequence is TGTGCCAGCAGTTCCCCGGACAGGGTTTGGGCCGGGGAGCTGTTTTTT. Protein sequence: CASSSPDRVWAGELFF. The chain carries TRBV12-3 or TRBV12-4 and TRBJ2-2; 8 nucleotides match TRBD1. The CDR3 spans 16 residues. J gave up 6 bases and V 4 bases, and 10 bases lay outside the gene matches.

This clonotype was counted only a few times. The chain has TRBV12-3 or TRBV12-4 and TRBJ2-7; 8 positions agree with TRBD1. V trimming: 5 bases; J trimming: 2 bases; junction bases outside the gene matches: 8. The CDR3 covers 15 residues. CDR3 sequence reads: CASSRQGLSAYEQYF. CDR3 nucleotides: TGTGCCAGCAGTCGACAGGGGCTGAGCGCCTACGAGCAGTACTTC.

CDR3 region: CASRISGGQETQYF. The CDR3 DNA follows: TGTGCCAGCAGGATTAGCGGGGGACAAGAGACCCAGTACTTC. The chain joins TRBV2 to TRBJ2-5; 9 positions match TRBD2. Looked up from germline, CDR1 is SNHLY and CDR2 is FYNNEI. V lost 6 bases and J lost 2; bases outside the gene matches: 4. The CDR3 has 14 residues.

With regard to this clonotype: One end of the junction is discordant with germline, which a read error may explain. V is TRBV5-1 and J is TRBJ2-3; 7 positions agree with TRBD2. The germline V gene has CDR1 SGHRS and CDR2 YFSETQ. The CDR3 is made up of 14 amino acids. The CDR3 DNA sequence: TGCGCCGGCAGCGCGGGAGAGGTGTACGATACGCAGTATTTT. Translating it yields CAGSAGEVYDTQYF.

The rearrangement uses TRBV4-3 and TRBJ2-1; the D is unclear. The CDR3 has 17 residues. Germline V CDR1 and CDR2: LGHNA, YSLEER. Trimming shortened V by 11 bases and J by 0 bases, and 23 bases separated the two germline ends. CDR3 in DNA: TGCGCCGGCAACCAAGAGCTCGGTAGCAGCTCCTACAATGAGCAGTTCTTC. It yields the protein CAGNQELGSSSYNEQFF.